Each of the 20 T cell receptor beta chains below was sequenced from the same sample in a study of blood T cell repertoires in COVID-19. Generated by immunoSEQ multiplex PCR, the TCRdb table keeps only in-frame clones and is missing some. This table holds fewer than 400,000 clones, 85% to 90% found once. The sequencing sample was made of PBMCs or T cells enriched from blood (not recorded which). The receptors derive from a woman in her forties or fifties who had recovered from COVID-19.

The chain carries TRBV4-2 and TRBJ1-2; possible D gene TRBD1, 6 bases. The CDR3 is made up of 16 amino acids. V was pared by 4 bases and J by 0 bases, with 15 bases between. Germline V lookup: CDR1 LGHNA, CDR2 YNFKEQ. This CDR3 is CASSPMDSTTNYGYTF. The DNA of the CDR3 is TGTGCCAGCAGCCCGATGGACAGCACCACTAACTATGGCTACACCTTC.

DNA for the CDR3: TGTGCCAGCAGCTTATCGACAGGGAATGAGCAGTTCTTC. Amino acids: CASSLSTGNEQFF. The V and J genes are TRBV7-9 and TRBJ2-1; TRBD1 matches at 7 bases. V gave up 2 bases and J gave up 7 bases; unmatched junction bases: 2. This CDR3 contains 13 residues. CDR1 and CDR2 (germline): SEHNR, FQNEAQ (reference sequence).

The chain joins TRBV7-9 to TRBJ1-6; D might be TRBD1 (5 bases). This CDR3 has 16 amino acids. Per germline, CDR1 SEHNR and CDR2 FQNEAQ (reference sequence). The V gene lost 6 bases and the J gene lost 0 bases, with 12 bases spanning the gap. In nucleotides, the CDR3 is TGTGCCAGCAGTCCTGGCGGGGCCTCCTATAATTCACCCCTCCACTTT. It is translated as CASSPGGASYNSPLHF.

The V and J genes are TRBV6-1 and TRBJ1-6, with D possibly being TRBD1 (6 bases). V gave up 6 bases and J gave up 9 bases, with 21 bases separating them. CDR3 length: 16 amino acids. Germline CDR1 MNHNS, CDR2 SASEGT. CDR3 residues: CASSERSTGSGSPLHF. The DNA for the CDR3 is TGTGCCAGCAGCGAAAGGAGTACAGGGAGCGGTTCACCCCTCCACTTT.

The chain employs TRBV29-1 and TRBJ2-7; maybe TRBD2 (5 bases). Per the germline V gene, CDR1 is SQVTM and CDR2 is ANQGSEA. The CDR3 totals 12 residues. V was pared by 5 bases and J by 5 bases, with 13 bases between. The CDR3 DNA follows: TGCAGCGTTCAGTCGGGGATCCACGAGCAGTACTTC. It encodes CSVQSGIHEQYF.

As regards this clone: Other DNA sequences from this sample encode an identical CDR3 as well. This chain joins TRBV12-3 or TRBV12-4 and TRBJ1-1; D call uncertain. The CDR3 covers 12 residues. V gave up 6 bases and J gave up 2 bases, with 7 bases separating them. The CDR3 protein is CASSLSNTEAFF. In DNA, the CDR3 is TGTGCCAGCAGCCTCTCTAACACTGAAGCTTTCTTT.

This CDR3 is CASSLVPFVNGEQFF. In DNA form, the CDR3 reads TGTGCCAGCAGCTTAGTTCCTTTTGTAAACGGTGAGCAGTTCTTC. The chain has TRBV11-1 and TRBJ2-1; D gene ambiguous. V was shortened by 1 base and J by 9 bases, with 16 bases between the two germline ends. This CDR3 is 15 amino acids long. Germline lookup yields CDR1 SGHAT and CDR2 FQDESV (reference sequence). The entire variable domain, with the rest obtained from reference TRBV11-1 and TRBJ2-1, is as follows: EAEVAQSPRYKITEKSQAVAFWCDPISGHATLYWYRQILGQGPELLVQFQDESVVDDSQLPKDRFSAERLKGVDSTLKIQPAELGDSAMYLCASSLVPFVNGEQFFGPGTRLTVL.

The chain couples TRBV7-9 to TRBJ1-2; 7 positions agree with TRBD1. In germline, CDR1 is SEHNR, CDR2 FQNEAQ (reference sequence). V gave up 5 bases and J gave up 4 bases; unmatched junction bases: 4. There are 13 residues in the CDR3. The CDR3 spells CASSQWDSYGYTF. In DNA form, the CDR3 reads TGTGCCAGCAGCCAATGGGACAGCTATGGCTACACCTTC.

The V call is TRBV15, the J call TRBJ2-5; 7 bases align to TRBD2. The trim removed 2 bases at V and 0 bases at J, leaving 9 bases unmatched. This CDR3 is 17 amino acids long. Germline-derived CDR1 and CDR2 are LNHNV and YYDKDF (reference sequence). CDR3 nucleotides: TGTGCCACCAGCAGAAATCCTAGCGGATTTTACCAAGAGACCCAGTACTTC. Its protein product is CATSRNPSGFYQETQYF.

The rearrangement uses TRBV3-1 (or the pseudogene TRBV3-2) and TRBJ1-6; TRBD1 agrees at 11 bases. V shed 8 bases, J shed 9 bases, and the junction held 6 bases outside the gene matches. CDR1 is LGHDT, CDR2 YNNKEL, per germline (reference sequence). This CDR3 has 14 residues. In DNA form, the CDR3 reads TGTGCCAGCGGGCCGGGACAGGGGGTTTCACCCCTCCACTTT. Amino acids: CASGPGQGVSPLHF.

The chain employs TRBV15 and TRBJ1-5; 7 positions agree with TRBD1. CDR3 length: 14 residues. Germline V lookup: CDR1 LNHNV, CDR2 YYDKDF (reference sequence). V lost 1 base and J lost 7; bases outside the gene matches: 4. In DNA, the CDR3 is TGTGCCACCAGCAGAGCCAGGGGGATACAGCCCCAGCATTTT. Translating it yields CATSRARGIQPQHF.

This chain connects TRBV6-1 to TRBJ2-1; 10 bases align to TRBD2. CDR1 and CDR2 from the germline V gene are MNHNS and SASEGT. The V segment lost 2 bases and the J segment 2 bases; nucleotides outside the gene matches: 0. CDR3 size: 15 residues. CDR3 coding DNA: TGTGCCAGCAGTGAAAGCGGGGGGGCCTACAATGAGCAGTTCTTC. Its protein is CASSESGGAYNEQFF.

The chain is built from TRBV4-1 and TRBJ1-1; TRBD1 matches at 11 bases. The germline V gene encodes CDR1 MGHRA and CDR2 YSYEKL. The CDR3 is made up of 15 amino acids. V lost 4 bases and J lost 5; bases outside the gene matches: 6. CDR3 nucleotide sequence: TGCGCCAGCAGCCGAGGACAGGGGGCAGGGACTGAAGCTTTCTTT. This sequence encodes CASSRGQGAGTEAFF.

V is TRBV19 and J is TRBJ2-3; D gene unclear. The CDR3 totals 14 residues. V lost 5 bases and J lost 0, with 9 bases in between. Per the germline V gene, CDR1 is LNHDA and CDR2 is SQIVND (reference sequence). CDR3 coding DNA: TGTGCCAGTAGTCAAACTCCTAGCACAGATACGCAGTATTTT. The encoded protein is CASSQTPSTDTQYF.

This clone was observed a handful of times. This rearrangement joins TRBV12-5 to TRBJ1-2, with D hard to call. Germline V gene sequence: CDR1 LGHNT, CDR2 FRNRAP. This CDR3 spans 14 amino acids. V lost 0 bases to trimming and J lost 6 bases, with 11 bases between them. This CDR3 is CASGLVQNRHGYTF. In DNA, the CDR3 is TGTGCTAGTGGTTTGGTACAGAACAGACATGGCTACACCTTC.

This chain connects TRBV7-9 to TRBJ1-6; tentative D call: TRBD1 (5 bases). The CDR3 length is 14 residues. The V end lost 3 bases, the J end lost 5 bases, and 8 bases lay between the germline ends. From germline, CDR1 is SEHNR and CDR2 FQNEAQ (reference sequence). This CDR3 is CASSLTVNNSPLHF. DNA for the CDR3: TGTGCCAGCAGCTTGACAGTAAATAATTCACCCCTCCACTTT.

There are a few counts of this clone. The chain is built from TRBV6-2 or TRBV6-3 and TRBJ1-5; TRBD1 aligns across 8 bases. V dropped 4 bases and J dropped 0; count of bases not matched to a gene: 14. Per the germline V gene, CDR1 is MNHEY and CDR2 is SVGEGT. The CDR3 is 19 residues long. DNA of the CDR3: TGTGCCAGCAGTTCCATAGTTATCCGGACAGGGTATAGCAATCAGCCCCAGCATTTT. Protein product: CASSSIVIRTGYSNQPQHF.

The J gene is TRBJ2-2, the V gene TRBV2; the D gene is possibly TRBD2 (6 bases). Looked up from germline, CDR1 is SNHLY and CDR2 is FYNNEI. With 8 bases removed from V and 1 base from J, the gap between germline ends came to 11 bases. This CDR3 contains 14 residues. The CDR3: CASGGNRNTGELFF. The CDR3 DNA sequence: TGTGCCAGCGGGGGGAATCGGAACACCGGGGAGCTGTTTTTT.

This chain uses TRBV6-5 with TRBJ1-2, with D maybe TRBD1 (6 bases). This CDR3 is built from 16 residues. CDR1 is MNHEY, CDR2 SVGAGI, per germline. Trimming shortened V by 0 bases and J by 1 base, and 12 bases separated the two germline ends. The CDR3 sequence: CASSYSGIGGNYGYTF. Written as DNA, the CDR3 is TGTGCCAGCAGTTACTCGGGTATAGGGGGTAACTATGGCTACACCTTC.

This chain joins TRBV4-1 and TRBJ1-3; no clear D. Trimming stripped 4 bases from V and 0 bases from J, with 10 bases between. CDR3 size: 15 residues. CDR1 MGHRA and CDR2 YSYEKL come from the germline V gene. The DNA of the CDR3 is TGCGCCAGCAGCCTTCTGTTTCTCTCTGGAAACACCATATATTTT. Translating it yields CASSLLFLSGNTIYF.